The rows below give T cell receptor beta chains drawn from one sample of a study of T cell responses to AZD1222 COVID-19 vaccine. Repertoires were generated with immunoSEQ multiplex PCR, while TCRdb's copy carries only in-frame clones and drops some. The sample has 65,000 to 80,000 clones; 80% to 90% are singletons. The sample here was peripheral blood, taken 28 days after the second AZD1222 dose. These receptors came from an adult who received the AZD1222 COVID-19 vaccine. Each CDR3 is given with its conserved first and last residue. D genes are given only for firm matches.

len,v_gene,d_gene,CDR3aa
13,TRBV29-1,TRBD1,CSVGKDRGAGYTF
15,TRBV7-2,.,CASSLVPGLDNEQFF
13,TRBV6-2/TRBV6-3,.,CASSYSRGETQYF
15,TRBV19,TRBD2,CASSMVLAGDYEQYF
16,TRBV5-8,TRBD1,CASSFRTGRGEETQYF
14,TRBV20-1,.,CSASEQAPSRGYTF
15,TRBV5-8,.,CASRAVWTKSDEQFF
12,TRBV7-2,.,CASSPGITGYTF
15,TRBV4-1,.,CASSQVGAGSSPLHF
13,TRBV25-1,.,CASSKDGTGELFF
15,TRBV3-1/TRBV3-2,.,CASSQDHSGANVLTF
14,TRBV27,.,CASSLRTGPTEAFF
13,TRBV4-2,.,CASSQIIANEQFF